One and the same sample provided the 27 T cell receptor beta chains below, sequenced in a study of cytomegalovirus exposure and HLA in healthy donors. Clones were read by immunoSEQ multiplex PCR, and TCRdb kept only the in-frame ones, dropping some. The profile shows 150,000 to 200,000 clones, more than 75% of them singletons. Sequencing was performed on PBMCs. These receptors all come from a woman in her thirties in good health and CMV-seronegative.

This clone has a single count. The chain links TRBV27 to TRBJ2-5; 9 nucleotides align to TRBD2. The junction had 3 bases not matched to a gene; V was cut back by 2 bases and J by 2 bases. The V gene's germline CDR1 is MNHEY and CDR2 SMNVEV (reference sequence). The CDR3 loop spans 15 amino acids. CDR3 DNA: TGTGCCAGCAGTTTAGTTCTAGCGGGGCAAGAGACCCAGTACTTC. Amino acids: CASSLVLAGQETQYF.

This rearrangement joins TRBV5-4 to TRBJ1-1; D may be TRBD1 (5 bases). The CDR3 has 15 amino acids. Trimming removed 4 bases at V and 3 bases at J, with 16 bases between. CDR1 SGHNT and CDR2 YYREEE come from the germline V gene (reference sequence). CDR3 coding DNA: TGTGCCAGCAGCACGACGATAGGGGTGGACACTGAAGCTTTCTTT. Residues: CASSTTIGVDTEAFF.

This clone was recorded once. The J gene is TRBJ2-1, the V gene TRBV13; 13 nucleotides align to TRBD2. The junction had 7 bases not matched to a gene; V was cut back by 3 bases and J by 5 bases. CDR1 PRHDT and CDR2 FYEKMQ come from the germline V gene (reference sequence). This CDR3 region has 17 residues. The DNA for the CDR3 is TGTGCCAGCAGCTTTAGGACTAGCGGGGGACCCCACAATGAGCAGTTCTTC. This translates into CASSFRTSGGPHNEQFF.

V and J are TRBV10-2 and TRBJ1-2, with 9 bases lining up with TRBD1. The V gene's germline CDR1 is WSHSY and CDR2 SAAADI. J gave up 7 bases and V 4 bases, and 4 bases lay outside the gene matches. The CDR3 runs 13 residues. CDR3 in amino acids: CASSGGQGFGYTF. The CDR3 DNA reads TGCGCCAGCAGTGGGGGACAGGGATTTGGCTACACCTTC.

The genes are TRBV29-1 and TRBJ1-1; D might be TRBD1 (6 bases). CDR1 is SQVTM, CDR2 ANQGSEA, per germline. This CDR3 is 14 amino acids long. The V gene lost 6 bases and the J gene lost 4 bases, with 18 bases spanning the gap. This CDR3 reads CSVTRGGAGTEAFF. CDR3 in DNA: TGCAGCGTAACCCGCGGGGGCGCGGGCACTGAAGCTTTCTTT.

The chain couples TRBV6-5 to TRBJ2-7; 7 nucleotides match TRBD2. Germline CDR1 MNHEY, CDR2 SVGAGI. The CDR3 contains 15 residues. After removal of 2 bases from V and 7 bases from J, the junction contained 11 bases not matched to a gene. The CDR3 loop reads CASSYLGGPAGEQYF. CDR3 coding DNA: TGTGCCAGCAGTTACCTGGGAGGGCCGGCGGGGGAGCAGTACTTC.

J is TRBJ1-5 and V is TRBV7-9; the match to TRBD1 covers 9 bases. The CDR3 length is 17 residues. CDR1 SEHNR and CDR2 FQNEAQ come from the germline V gene (reference sequence). J lost 7 bases, V lost 2 bases, and 12 bases had no gene match. The CDR3 region has the DNA TGTGCCAGCAGCTTATCGTCGGGACAGGGTTTTGGCCAGCCCCAGCATTTT. This codes for CASSLSSGQGFGQPQHF. The variable domain in full, completed from reference TRBV7-9 and TRBJ1-5, reads DTGVSQNPRHKITKRGQNVTFRCDPISEHNRLYWYRQTLGQGPEFLTYFQNEAQLEKSRLLSDRFSAERPKGSFSTLEIQRTEQGDSAMYLCASSLSSGQGFGQPQHFGDGTRLSIL.

This clone was recorded a few times. The rearrangement joins TRBV7-2 to TRBJ1-1, with TRBD1 matching over 7 bases. The J segment lost 10 bases and the V segment lost 3 bases, leaving 5 bases of the junction unmatched. From germline, CDR1 is SGHTA and CDR2 FQGNSA. The CDR3 has 12 amino acids. The CDR3 nucleotides are TGTGCCAGCAGCTTTCCAGGGGGTTCAGCTTTCTTT. Its protein product is CASSFPGGSAFF.

The V gene is TRBV7-2, the J gene TRBJ1-6, with TRBD1 identical over 8 bases. V lost 2 bases, J lost 3 bases, and 9 bases stayed unmatched. The V gene's germline CDR1 is SGHTA and CDR2 FQGNSA. The CDR3 has 18 amino acids. CDR3 coding DNA: TGTGCCAGCAGCTTACGGCAGGGGGCTGTAAACTATAATTCACCCCTCCACTTT. Amino acid sequence: CASSLRQGAVNYNSPLHF.

J is TRBJ1-1 and V is TRBV5-1; TRBD1 matches at 9 bases. CDR1 SGHRS and CDR2 YFSETQ come from the germline V gene. CDR3 length equals 15 residues. The junction had 4 bases not matched to a gene; V was cut back by 2 bases and J by 2 bases. In nucleotides, the CDR3 is TGCGCCAGCAGCTTTACAGGGGGCCCCAACACTGAAGCTTTCTTT. As protein: CASSFTGGPNTEAFF.

The chain is built from TRBV6-5 and TRBJ1-2; the D gene is possibly TRBD1 (6 bases). V dropped 8 bases and J dropped 2 bases, with 15 bases sitting between them. The CDR3 spans 14 residues. From germline, CDR1 is MNHEY and CDR2 SVGAGI. The CDR3 here is CASRSWTDNYGYTF. DNA of the CDR3: TGTGCCAGCCGATCTTGGACAGACAACTATGGCTACACCTTC.

The chain links TRBV7-2 to TRBJ2-1; D is uncertain. Trimming removed 1 base from V and 13 bases from J, with 11 bases in between. CDR3 length: 12 amino acids. In germline, CDR1 is SGHTA, CDR2 FQGNSA. For the CDR3, the DNA is TGTGCCAGCAGCTTAGGTTTCCAGACTCAGTTCTTC. It codes for CASSLGFQTQFF.

The J gene is TRBJ1-4, the V gene TRBV6-5, with unresolved D. Germline V lookup: CDR1 MNHEY, CDR2 SVGAGI. The CDR3 is 13 residues long. V shed 2 bases and J shed 7 bases, with 8 bases lying between them. CDR3 in amino acids: CASSYTPGEKLFF. The CDR3 coding sequence is TGTGCCAGCAGTTACACGCCCGGTGAAAAACTGTTTTTT.

V and J are TRBV5-1 and TRBJ1-1, with TRBD1 matching over 8 bases. This CDR3 is 18 amino acids long. V lost 4 bases to trimming and J lost 0 bases; unmatched junction nucleotides: 14. The germline gives CDR1 SGHRS, CDR2 YFSETQ. CDR3 residues: CASSRSGGAGGMNTEAFF. DNA of the CDR3: TGCGCCAGCAGCCGGTCGGGCGGAGCAGGGGGCATGAACACTGAAGCTTTCTTT.

This rearrangement joins TRBV30 to TRBJ1-4; weak D call: TRBD1 (6 bases). The CDR3 extends over 13 amino acids. Germline CDR1 is GTSNPN and CDR2 is SVGIG (reference sequence). The ends were cut back, 5 bases at V and 1 base at J, with 8 bases in the middle. The CDR3 loop reads CAWETGTNEKLFF. CDR3 nucleotides: TGTGCCTGGGAGACAGGAACTAATGAAAAACTGTTTTTT.

V usage is TRBV6-1 and J usage is TRBJ2-2, with 7 bases lining up with TRBD1. This CDR3 region has 15 residues. J gave up 0 bases and V 5 bases, and 3 bases lay outside the gene matches. CDR1 and CDR2 from the germline V gene are MNHNS and SASEGT. CDR3 residues: CASSTGTANTGELFF. In DNA, the CDR3 is TGTGCCAGCAGTACCGGGACAGCGAACACCGGGGAGCTGTTTTTT.

About this clone itself: At the DNA level, this CDR3 is encoded by other sequences in the same sample as well. This chain's CDR3 is CASSLSGAYNEQFF. The CDR3 region has the DNA TGCGCCAGCAGCTTGTCGGGGGCCTACAATGAGCAGTTCTTC. The chain recombines TRBV5-1 with TRBJ2-1; a possible D gene is TRBD2 (6 bases). The CDR3 totals 14 residues. V gave up 1 base and J gave up 2 bases, with 7 bases separating them. The germline CDR1 and CDR2 sequences are SGHRS and YFSETQ.

The rearrangement uses TRBV2 and TRBJ1-2, with TRBD1 matching over 9 bases. Germline loops: CDR1 SNHLY, CDR2 FYNNEI. This CDR3 is built from 22 residues. V was clipped by 1 base and J by 4 bases; unmatched bases: 25. CDR3 sequence reads: CASSEDRDLGVTGGFLFYGYTF. The DNA for the CDR3 is TGTGCCAGCAGTGAAGACCGAGATCTCGGTGTGACAGGGGGGTTTTTGTTCTATGGCTACACCTTC.

V is TRBV29-1 and J is TRBJ1-1; 11 positions match TRBD1. Germline V gives CDR1 SQVTM, CDR2 ANQGSEA. There are 13 residues in the CDR3. V gave up 6 bases and J gave up 4 bases; unmatched junction bases: 4. Here the CDR3 reads CSVGQGAGTEAFF. The CDR3 nucleotides read TGCAGCGTCGGACAGGGGGCAGGCACTGAAGCTTTCTTT.

This clone was detected a few times. The chain uses TRBV5-4 and TRBJ1-2; 8 bases are shared with TRBD1. The trim removed 6 bases at V and 7 bases at J, leaving 8 bases unmatched. This CDR3 has 13 residues. Germline values: CDR1 SGHNT, CDR2 YYREEE (reference sequence). The DNA for the CDR3 is TGTGCCAGCATCCTGACAGGGGAAAGTGGCTACACCTTC. It encodes CASILTGESGYTF. Based on the CDR3 plus reference TRBV5-4 and TRBJ1-2, the full variable domain is ETGVTQSPTHLIKTRGQQVTLRCSSQSGHNTVSWYQQALGQGPQFIFQYYREEENGRGNFPPRFSGLQFPNYSSELNVNALELDDSALYLCASILTGESGYTFGSGTRLTVV.

The chain joins TRBV6-5 to TRBJ1-6; D remains ambiguous. This CDR3 spans 16 amino acids. With 3 bases removed from V and 10 bases from J, the gap between germline ends came to 19 bases. Germline V lookup: CDR1 MNHEY, CDR2 SVGAGI. The CDR3 sequence: CASSYLFGPVKSPLHF. The CDR3 DNA sequence: TGTGCCAGCAGTTATTTGTTTGGGCCAGTAAAGTCACCCCTCCACTTT.

The chain is built from TRBV7-9 and TRBJ1-1, with D uncertain. The CDR3 totals 12 residues. V lost 3 bases and J lost 2, with 4 bases in between. The germline V gene has CDR1 SEHNR and CDR2 FQNEAQ (reference sequence). CDR3 loop: CASSFGNTEAFF. DNA for the CDR3: TGTGCCAGCAGCTTCGGTAACACTGAAGCTTTCTTT.

The chain has TRBV5-1 and TRBJ2-2, with D possibly TRBD2 on 5 matching bases. The V gene lost 1 base and the J gene lost 0 bases, with 13 bases spanning the gap. Germline lookup yields CDR1 SGHRS and CDR2 YFSETQ. The CDR3 runs to 17 residues. The CDR3 nucleotides read TGCGCCAGCAGCTTGCTATCCGGGGAACCGAACACCGGGGAGCTGTTTTTT. Translated: CASSLLSGEPNTGELFF.

The rearrangement links TRBV5-1 to TRBJ2-5; D might be TRBD2 (5 bases). Trimming cost V 0 bases and J 0 bases, with 9 bases left between them. The germline V gene encodes CDR1 SGHRS and CDR2 YFSETQ. The CDR3 spans 15 residues. The CDR3 reads CASSLALGDQETQYF. DNA for the CDR3: TGCGCCAGCAGCTTGGCCCTCGGGGACCAAGAGACCCAGTACTTC.

The chain joins TRBV4-1 to TRBJ2-1, with unresolved D. The CDR3 loop spans 15 amino acids. V lost 2 bases to trimming and J lost 0 bases, with 8 bases between them. Germline V CDR1 and CDR2: MGHRA, YSYEKL. CDR3 bases: TGCGCCAGCAGCCAACAACGGAGCTCCTACAATGAGCAGTTCTTC. It codes for CASSQQRSSYNEQFF.

The V call is TRBV7-9, the J call TRBJ2-7; TRBD1 matches 8 bases. Trimming took 5 bases from V and 5 from J; bases not matched to a gene: 8. This CDR3 comprises 14 residues. CDR1 and CDR2 (germline): SEHNR, FQNEAQ (reference sequence). The DNA for the CDR3 is TGTGCCAGCAGCCGCGGGGACAGGCTGAACGAGCAGTACTTC. Translation: CASSRGDRLNEQYF.

V and J are TRBV7-2 and TRBJ2-7; D perhaps matches TRBD2 (5 bases). This CDR3 region has 14 residues. V gave up 3 bases and J gave up 4 bases, with 13 bases separating them. CDR1 is SGHTA and CDR2 is FQGNSA in the germline V gene. The CDR3: CASSFNSEAYEQYF. The CDR3 nucleotides read TGTGCCAGCAGCTTTAATAGCGAGGCGTACGAGCAGTACTTC.